This TCR beta chain was observed in a study of regulatory T cells in long-lasting Graves disease. Described time point: persistent/refractory GD, antithyroid drugs over 5 years with positive TRAb. Preparation of the TCR library used RNA extracted from PBMCs. CDR1 is MGHRA and CDR2 is YSYEKL in the germline V gene. There are 14 residues in the CDR3. Deletions cut 2 bases from V and 9 bases from J, with 14 bases between. According to the study, TCR beta libraries were built with iRepertoire HTBI primers and CDR3-region Arm-PCR. One entry per CDR3 protein, called by TCRdb with MiXCR from the multiplex PCR reads. The table includes 350,000 to 450,000 distinct CDR3 sequences, roughly 25% detected once.

This clonotype was sampled from a woman between 40 and 55 years old with Graves disease. V gene TRBV4-1 combines with J gene TRBJ2-1, with D unresolved. Specimen: peripheral blood mononuclear cells (PBMCs), collected when the disease was refractory, from a patient treated with antithyroid drugs. CDR3 sequence (DNA): TGCGCCAGCAGCCAAAAGGAGATTGGAAGTGAGCAGTTCTTC. Protein sequence: CASSQKEIGSEQFF.